Listed here are 21 T cell receptor beta chains from one sample, sequenced in a study of tumor-infiltrating lymphocytes in primary liver carcinoma. Scientists recovered RNA and DNA together from about 21-30 mg of unsorted bulk tissue. Making TCR beta cDNA involved approximately 480 ng total RNA and a constant-region primer. Slightly modified ARM-PCR with three nested multiplex PCR rounds yielded TCR beta libraries. Two initial PCR rounds of about 10 cycles each paired TRBV1-TRBV30 forward primers with a C-beta reverse primer. Using its own MiXCR run on the multiplex PCR reads, TCRdb lists one record per CDR3 protein. Found here are roughly 200,000 distinct CDR3 sequences, just under 85% of them singletons; the top ten hold around 18%. Sample: tumor tissue from primary liver carcinoma. These receptors all stem from a man between 35 and 55 years old with primary liver carcinoma and hepatitis B virus infection.

Comment on this clonotype: The junction departs from the called germline gene at one end, perhaps through a read error. The chain employs TRBV4-3 and TRBJ2-1; D may be TRBD1 (8 bases). The CDR3 has 14 residues. CDR1 and CDR2 from the germline V gene are LGHNA and YSLEER. CDR3 sequence: CSSSLHRGGNKQFF. The CDR3 region has the DNA TGCTCCAGCAGCCTGCACAGGGGGGGCAATAAGCAGTTCTTC.

Turning to this clonotype: At one end the junction does not follow the germline gene, possibly because of a read error. V and J are TRBV4-2 and TRBJ2-3; a possible D gene is TRBD1 (6 bases). The germline gives CDR1 LGHNA, CDR2 YNFKEQ. The CDR3 totals 15 residues. This chain's CDR3 is CARSLTRTATDTQYF. CDR3 bases: TGTGCCAGGAGCCTAACTCGGACAGCGACAGATACGCAGTATTTT.

Points on this clonotype: At one end, the junction sequence differs from germline, possibly due to a read error. The chain combines TRBV29-1 with TRBJ2-3; D is perhaps TRBD1 (5 bases). The better agreement between TRBJ1-5 and the DNA end casts doubt on the J call. The CDR3 spans 15 residues. Germline V gives CDR1 SQVTM, CDR2 ANQGSEA. In DNA, the CDR3 is TGTAGCACCCGACCGCGGGAGAGGGGCACAGATACGCAGCATTTT. Its translation: CSTRPRERGTDTQHF.

As regards this clonotype: One end of the junction is discordant with germline, which a read error may explain. The rearrangement links TRBV11-1 to TRBJ2-3; D tentatively fits TRBD1 or TRBD2 (5 bases each). The CDR3 is made up of 19 amino acids. Per germline, CDR1 SGHAT and CDR2 FQDESV (reference sequence). The CDR3, as DNA: TGTGCTAGCAGCTCTGGGGGAAGCTCTGTGGGAGCCCGCGCAGATACGCAGTATTTT. It translates to CASSSGGSSVGARADTQYF.

Comment on this clonotype: An end of the junction differs from the germline gene, which may be a read error. The chain joins TRBV11-2 to TRBJ2-5; no clear D gene. CDR1 SGHAT and CDR2 FQNNGV come from the germline V gene. CDR3 size: 15 residues. DNA of the CDR3: TGTCCCAGTAGCCCCCTCGGGCTAGTCCCAGAGACCCAGTACTTC. Translation: CPSSPLGLVPETQYF.

The J gene is TRBJ2-1, the V gene TRBV6-2 or TRBV6-3; TRBD2 agrees at 7 bases. The germline V gene has CDR1 MNHEY and CDR2 SVGEGT. V dropped 6 bases and J dropped 8; count of bases not matched to a gene: 10. The CDR3 consists of 14 residues. The CDR3 region is CASSSYPTSYEQFF. CDR3 DNA: TGTGCCAGCAGCTCCTACCCGACTAGCTATGAGCAGTTCTTC.

This chain joins TRBV29-1 and TRBJ1-1; 8 nucleotides match TRBD1. The trim removed 8 bases at V and 1 base at J, leaving 12 bases unmatched. This CDR3 contains 15 residues. Germline CDR1 SQVTM, CDR2 ANQGSEA. The CDR3: CSRGQVGYQNTEAFF. The CDR3 nucleotides read TGCAGCCGGGGACAGGTGGGCTATCAGAACACTGAAGCTTTCTTT. Based on the CDR3 plus reference TRBV29-1 and TRBJ1-1, the full variable domain is SAVISQKPSRDICQRGTSLTIQCQVDSQVTMMFWYRQQPGQSLTLIATANQGSEATYESGFVIDKFPISRPNLTFSTLTVSNMSPEDSSIYLCSRGQVGYQNTEAFFGQGTRLTVV.

In its sample, this clonotype was seen a few times. One junction end does not reproduce the germline sequence, and a read error may be involved. The rearrangement uses TRBV6-5 and TRBJ2-7; TRBD2 aligns across 8 bases. The CDR3 extends over 14 amino acids. Germline V CDR1 and CDR2: MNHEY, SVGAGI. The CDR3 nucleotides read TGTGCCAACAGTTTGAGCGGGAGCTTCGACGAGCAGTACTTC. Translated, it gives CANSLSGSFDEQYF.

As concerns this clonotype: A junction boundary mismatches the germline segment, possibly from a read error. This chain's CDR3 is CASSAYLGGTNTGELFF. CDR3 nucleotide sequence: TGCGCCAGCAGCGCCTACTTGGGCGGAACGAACACCGGGGAGCTGTTCTTT. V usage is TRBV5-1 and J usage is TRBJ2-2; D may be TRBD2 (5 bases). The germline CDR1 and CDR2 sequences are SGHRS and YFSETQ. The CDR3 contains 17 residues. Combining the CDR3 with reference TRBV5-1 and TRBJ2-2 gives the whole variable domain KAGVTQTPRYLIKTRGQQVTLSCSPISGHRSVSWYQQTPGQGLQFLFEYFSETQRNKGNFPGRFSGRQFSNSRSEMNVSTLELGDSALYLCASSAYLGGTNTGELFFGEGSRLTVL.

This clonotype was seen ten or more times. The chain carries TRBV19 and TRBJ2-1; 9 bases are a match to TRBD2. The V segment lost 4 bases and the J segment 8 bases; nucleotides outside the gene matches: 9. Germline assignment: CDR1 LNHDA and CDR2 SQIVND (reference sequence). This CDR3 has 15 residues. CDR3 sequence (DNA): TGTGCCAGTAGTAATTCCGGGACTAGCATTTATGAGCAGTTCTTC. Translation gives CASSNSGTSIYEQFF.

A remark on this clonotype: This CDR3 is missing its conserved last phenylalanine or tryptophan, likely due to a read error. The gene calls are TRBV28 and TRBJ2-1; D is uncertain. The CDR3 length is 16 residues. Germline loops: CDR1 MDHEN, CDR2 SYDVKM. The germline V and J ends were trimmed by 0 bases and 0 bases, with 9 bases remaining between them. The CDR3 sequence is CASSLWEASSYNEQFL. The CDR3 coding sequence is TGTGCCAGCAGTTTATGGGAAGCCAGCTCCTACAATGAGCAGTTCTTA.

About this clonotype itself: A much larger clone differs by one base, so this may be a read error. The chain has TRBV28 and TRBJ2-2, with TRBD2 matching over 8 bases. V was clipped by 9 bases and J by 6 bases; unmatched bases: 15. CDR1 is MDHEN and CDR2 is SYDVKM in the germline V gene. CDR3 length equals 16 residues. The CDR3 DNA follows: TGTGCCAGGAGACCCCCAGGAGCGGGAGTGGCCGGGGAGCTGTTTTTT. Amino acids: CARRPPGAGVAGELFF.

As for this clonotype: The missing conserved phenylalanine or tryptophan at the end of this CDR3 makes a read error likely. This chain uses TRBV10-3 with TRBJ1-5; D is uncertain. In germline, CDR1 is ENHRY, CDR2 SYGVKD. The germline V and J ends were trimmed by 2 bases and 10 bases, with 15 bases remaining between them. The CDR3 length is 14 residues. The CDR3 loop is CAISEVLQGQPQHY. The CDR3 DNA is TGTGCCATCAGTGAGGTACTCCAAGGTCAACCCCAGCATTAT.

CDR3 region: CASSLTGGFQTQYF. CDR3 nucleotides: TGTGCCAGCAGCTTAACGGGGGGCTTTCAAACGCAGTATTTT. J is TRBJ2-3 and V is TRBV5-4; D is perhaps TRBD2 (7 bases). V lost 2 bases and J 9 bases, leaving 16 bases between the germline ends. CDR3 size: 14 residues. Per germline, CDR1 SGHNT and CDR2 YYREEE (reference sequence).

For this clonotype: The junction departs from the called germline gene at one end, perhaps through a read error. The gene calls are TRBV6-1 and TRBJ2-1; D might be TRBD1 (6 bases). The CDR3 sequence is 13 residues long. Germline values: CDR1 MNHNS, CDR2 SASEGT. DNA of the CDR3: TGTGCCAGCAGTGAAGTGACAGGCGATGAGCAATTCTTC. Amino acids: CASSEVTGDEQFF.

Notes on this clonotype: One end of the junction fails to match germline, which may point to a read error. The gene calls are TRBV7-9 and TRBJ2-3; possibly TRBD1 for D (6 bases). The CDR3 length is 14 residues. CDR1 and CDR2 from the germline V gene are SEHNR and FQNEAQ (reference sequence). The CDR3 loop reads CASSLETGADRQYF. Written as DNA, the CDR3 is TGTGCCAGCAGCCTGGAGACAGGAGCCGATAGGCAGTATTTT.

In regard to this clonotype: An end of the junction differs from the germline gene, which may be a read error. CDR3 in DNA: TGTGCCAGTAGTTTAAGCGGAGACTCCCAAGAGACCCAGTACTTC. Translating it yields CASSLSGDSQETQYF. This chain joins TRBV28 and TRBJ2-5, with a tentative D call TRBD2 (5 bases). The CDR3 is 15 amino acids. CDR1 and CDR2 (germline): MDHEN, SYDVKM. The whole variable domain, filled in from reference TRBV28 and TRBJ2-5, reads DVKVTQSSRYLVKRTGEKVFLECVQDMDHENMFWYRQDPGLGLRLIYFSYDVKMKEKGDIPEGYSVSREKKERFSLILESASTNQTSMYLCASSLSGDSQETQYFGPGTRLLVL.

Remarks on this clonotype: With a much larger clone just one base away, this may be a read error. The chain carries TRBV30 and TRBJ1-1; D not resolved. Germline-derived CDR1 and CDR2 are GTSNPN and SVGIG (reference sequence). This CDR3 region has 14 residues. The CDR3 nucleotides are TGTGGCTGGAGTGTATGGGGAGTTGCCACTGAAGCTTTCTTT. It codes for CGWSVWGVATEAFF.

This clonotype was seen a single time. J is TRBJ2-1 and V is TRBV5-1; possible D gene TRBD2, 6 bases. The V gene lost 7 bases and the J gene lost 8 bases, with 19 bases spanning the gap. This CDR3 contains 14 residues. Germline values: CDR1 SGHRS, CDR2 YFSETQ. The CDR3 DNA sequence: TGCGCCAGCTCTCTTCTAGAGGGAGGATATGAGCAGTTCTTC. It codes for CASSLLEGGYEQFF.

For this clonotype: Because it lacks the conserved phenylalanine or tryptophan at the end, this CDR3 is likely a read error. The DNA is left out, because the CDR3 cannot be placed on it with certainty; the CDR3 is given as TCRdb lists it. This chain connects TRBV4-3 to TRBJ1-4; the DNA was not compared with TRBD1, the D call given in the table. Germline values: CDR1 LGHNA, CDR2 YSLEER. The CDR3 adds up to 17 amino acids, both ends counted. CDR3 protein: CASSQDLAGGGFEKMFY.

As regards this clonotype: Here the CDR3 omits its conserved ending phenylalanine or tryptophan, so a read error is the likely source. The chain uses TRBV5-1 and TRBJ2-7; D possibly corresponds to TRBD1 (6 bases). The CDR3 covers 15 residues. Germline assignment: CDR1 SGHRS and CDR2 YFSETQ. The DNA of the CDR3 is TGCGCCAGTAGCTTCACAGGGTTAAAATCCTACGAGCAGTACTTA. Its translation: CASSFTGLKSYEQYL.